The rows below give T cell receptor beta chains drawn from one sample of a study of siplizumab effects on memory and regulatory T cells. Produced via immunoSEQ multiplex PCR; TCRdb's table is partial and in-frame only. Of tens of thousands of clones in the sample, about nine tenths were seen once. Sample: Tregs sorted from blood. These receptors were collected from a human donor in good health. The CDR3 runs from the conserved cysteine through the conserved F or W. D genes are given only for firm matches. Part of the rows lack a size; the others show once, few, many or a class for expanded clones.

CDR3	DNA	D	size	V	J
CASNGLADEQYF	TGTGCCAGCAATGGGCTGGCGGACGAGCAGTACTTC	.	.	TRBV2	TRBJ2-7
CASSQDLVRPGGYEQYF	TGCGCCAGCAGCCAAGATTTGGTCCGTCCCGGTGGGTACGAGCAGTACTTC	.	.	TRBV4-1	TRBJ2-7
CAISAGNQPQHF	TGTGCCATCAGTGCTGGGAATCAGCCCCAGCATTTT	.	once	TRBV10-3	TRBJ1-5
CATKDRDRNYNEQFF	TGTGCCACCAAAGACCGGGACAGGAACTACAATGAGCAGTTCTTC	TRBD1	.	TRBV19	TRBJ2-1
CASSSGTGNYGYTF	TGTGCCAGCAGCTCTGGGACAGGGAACTATGGCTACACCTTC	TRBD1	.	TRBV7-8	TRBJ1-2
CASRYPKGGAQDTQYF	TGTGCCAGCAGGTATCCCAAGGGGGGGGCCCAAGATACGCAGTATTTT	.	.	TRBV7-9	TRBJ2-3
CAIRGTANQPQHF	TGTGCCATCAGGGGGACGGCAAATCAGCCCCAGCATTTT	.	.	TRBV10-3	TRBJ1-5
CSCSQGGPYEQYF	TGCAGCTGTAGCCAGGGAGGACCCTACGAGCAGTACTTC	.	.	TRBV29-1	TRBJ2-7
CASRGGGQGEEKLFF	TGTGCCAGTAGGGGTGGGGGACAGGGGGAAGAAAAACTGTTTTTT	TRBD1	.	TRBV19	TRBJ1-4
CSASGMPGYTF	TGCAGTGCTAGCGGCATGCCCGGCTACACCTTC	.	.	TRBV20-1	TRBJ1-2
CASRIDRGRSGELFF	TGCGCCAGCAGGATAGACAGGGGAAGGTCCGGGGAGCTGTTTTTT	TRBD1	once	TRBV5-1	TRBJ2-2
CASSPRLAGITGELFF	TGTGCCAGCAGCCCCCGACTAGCGGGCATCACCGGGGAGCTGTTTTTT	.	.	TRBV21-1	TRBJ2-2
CASSEDRGRIYEQYF	TGTGCCAGCAGTGAAGACAGGGGGAGAATCTACGAGCAGTACTTC	TRBD1	few	TRBV6-1	TRBJ2-7
CASSLEGGPYEQYF	TGTGCCAGCAGCTTAGAGGGGGGGCCCTACGAGCAGTACTTC	.	.	TRBV7-2	TRBJ2-7
CASSQDEGPPSTDTQYF	TGTGCCAGCAGCCAAGATGAGGGACCCCCCAGCACAGATACGCAGTATTTT	.	.	TRBV14	TRBJ2-3
CSAMGGPTQYF	TGCAGTGCTATGGGAGGGCCCACGCAGTATTTT	TRBD2	.	TRBV20-1	TRBJ2-3
CASSLGYSGLTRDTQYF	TGCGCCAGCAGCTTGGGATATAGCGGCCTAACCAGAGATACGCAGTATTTT	.	.	TRBV5-1	TRBJ2-3
CASSSPAGLDPEAFF	TGTGCCAGCAGTTCTCCCGCAGGGTTGGATCCTGAAGCTTTCTTT	.	.	TRBV28	TRBJ1-1
CASSFVAGLNEQFF	TGTGCCAGCAGCTTTGTAGCGGGGTTGAATGAGCAGTTCTTC	TRBD2	.	TRBV7-2	TRBJ2-1
CASSLDPPGRGVFEQFF	TGCGCCAGCAGCTTGGACCCACCGGGGCGGGGGGTTTTTGAGCAGTTCTTC	TRBD2	once	TRBV5-1	TRBJ2-1
CAISPGGDRTYGYTF	TGTGCCATCAGTCCCGGGGGGGACAGGACCTATGGCTACACCTTC	TRBD1	.	TRBV10-3	TRBJ1-2
CASSLMGAGVNEKLFF	TGTGCCAGCAGCTTAATGGGGGCAGGGGTGAATGAAAAACTGTTTTTT	.	.	TRBV7-3	TRBJ1-4
CASGQGRIGEQYF	TGTGCCAGTGGACAGGGAAGAATCGGCGAGCAGTACTTC	TRBD1	.	TRBV19	TRBJ2-7
CASSLGGAGGTEAFF	TGTGCCAGCAGCTTAGGTGGGGCAGGGGGCACTGAAGCTTTCTTT	TRBD1	.	TRBV7-9	TRBJ1-1
CASSLKIPNTSGSTDTQYF	TGCGCCAGCAGCTTAAAAATACCAAATACTAGCGGGAGCACAGATACGCAGTATTTT	TRBD2	once	TRBV5-1	TRBJ2-3
CAWSVLRGNYGYTF	TGTGCCTGGAGTGTTCTTAGGGGCAACTATGGCTACACCTTC	.	.	TRBV30	TRBJ1-2
CAWRAPGHEKLFF	TGTGCCTGGAGGGCCCCAGGGCACGAAAAACTGTTTTTT	.	.	TRBV30	TRBJ1-4
CASSQGDYGYTF	TGCGCCAGCAGCCAAGGGGACTATGGCTACACCTTC	.	.	TRBV4-1	TRBJ1-2
CASSPSYEQYF	TGTGCCAGCAGCCCCTCCTACGAGCAGTACTTC	.	.	TRBV7-9	TRBJ2-7